The 18 T cell receptor beta chains reported below all come from one sample, sequenced in a study of T cells in localized non-small cell lung cancer. Sequencing was performed with immunoSEQ multiplex PCR; in TCRdb, only in-frame clones are kept and a portion is missing. The sample includes over 15,000 clones, about 87% of them seen just once. This sample comprised peripheral blood mononuclear cells, obtained before any cancer treatment. The receptor set was obtained from a male donor at least 60 years old with stage II lung adenocarcinoma.

The V and J genes are TRBV5-1 and TRBJ2-1; 10 bases are a match to TRBD1. CDR1 is SGHRS, CDR2 YFSETQ, per germline. Losses at the gene ends were 5 bases for V and 1 base for J; bases not matched to a gene: 3. There are 15 residues in the CDR3. The CDR3 region has the DNA TGCGCCAGCAGGGAGGGACAGGGGTCCTACAATGAGCAGTTCTTC. Translating gives CASREGQGSYNEQFF. The whole variable domain, remainder taken from reference TRBV5-1 and TRBJ2-1, is KAGVTQTPRYLIKTRGQQVTLSCSPISGHRSVSWYQQTPGQGLQFLFEYFSETQRNKGNFPGRFSGRQFSNSRSEMNVSTLELGDSALYLCASREGQGSYNEQFFGPGTRLTVL.

The V and J genes are TRBV27 and TRBJ2-7; D may correspond to TRBD1 or TRBD2 (6 bases each). Trimming took 6 bases from V and 6 from J, leaving 15 bases between them. Germline V gene lookup returns CDR1 MNHEY and CDR2 SMNVEV (reference sequence). This CDR3 has 13 residues. The CDR3 coding sequence is TGTGCCAGCAGCCCCGGAGGGGGTAGCGAGCAGTACTTC. Its translation is CASSPGGGSEQYF.

The CDR3 loop is CASTPTRQPQNTEAFF. In DNA, the CDR3 is TGTGCCAGCACCCCAACCAGACAGCCGCAGAACACTGAAGCTTTCTTT. J is TRBJ1-1 and V is TRBV6-6, with D possibly being TRBD1 (5 bases). CDR3 length equals 16 residues. CDR1 is MNHNY and CDR2 is SVGAGI in the germline V gene (reference sequence). V lost 7 bases and J lost 1, with 19 bases in between.

CDR3: CASSLGVTNYGYTF. The CDR3 DNA reads as TGTGCCAGCAGCTTGGGAGTCACCAACTATGGCTACACCTTC. The rearrangement uses TRBV5-4 and TRBJ1-2; D ambiguous. The V and J ends lost 0 bases and 2 bases respectively, with 8 bases between them. The CDR3 sequence is 14 residues long. CDR1 and CDR2 from the germline V gene are SGHNT and YYREEE (reference sequence). The full variable domain, rest sourced from reference TRBV5-4 and TRBJ1-2, is ETGVTQSPTHLIKTRGQQVTLRCSSQSGHNTVSWYQQALGQGPQFIFQYYREEENGRGNFPPRFSGLQFPNYSSELNVNALELDDSALYLCASSLGVTNYGYTFGSGTRLTVV.

The chain couples TRBV6-5 to TRBJ1-2; D might be TRBD1 (5 bases). The germline V and J ends were trimmed by 5 bases and 8 bases, with 18 bases remaining between them. Germline CDR1 MNHEY, CDR2 SVGAGI. This CDR3 is built from 14 residues. CDR3 sequence: CASSRGTPTRGYTF. The CDR3, as DNA: TGTGCCAGCAGTCGCGGGACCCCAACCCGGGGCTACACCTTC.

This clone was detected a few times. The chain is built from TRBV30 and TRBJ2-1, with a weak D call TRBD2 (6 bases). The CDR3 extends over 14 amino acids. V lost 3 bases and J 5 bases, leaving 14 bases between the germline ends. The germline V gene has CDR1 GTSNPN and CDR2 SVGIG (reference sequence). CDR3 region: CAWRPGGPHNEQFF. In DNA form, the CDR3 reads TGTGCCTGGAGGCCTGGAGGGCCACACAATGAGCAGTTCTTC.

This rearrangement joins TRBV29-1 to TRBJ2-3; the D is unclear. The germline CDR1 and CDR2 sequences are SQVTM and ANQGSEA. V was trimmed by 0 bases and J by 5 bases, leaving 12 bases between them. The CDR3 runs 14 residues. The CDR3: CSVEEGGFLDTQYF. CDR3 nucleotide sequence: TGCAGCGTTGAAGAGGGTGGCTTTTTAGATACGCAGTATTTT.

J is TRBJ1-3 and V is TRBV28; no reliable D call. In germline, CDR1 is MDHEN, CDR2 SYDVKM. Trimming shortened V by 3 bases and J by 0 bases, and 15 bases separated the two germline ends. CDR3 size: 17 residues. DNA of the CDR3: TGTGCCAGCAGTTTGTTGTCCCCCGGCGCCTCTGGAAACACCATATATTTT. The encoded protein is CASSLLSPGASGNTIYF.

The rearrangement joins TRBV5-1 to TRBJ2-4; 9 positions match TRBD1. The CDR3 is 15 amino acids. Trimming at V came to 5 bases and at J to 8 bases, leaving 11 bases not matched to a gene. Per the germline V gene, CDR1 is SGHRS and CDR2 is YFSETQ. CDR3 sequence (DNA): TGCGCCAGCAGTTATTCCGGGACAGGGAAGGACATTCAGTACTTC. Its protein is CASSYSGTGKDIQYF.

The V call is TRBV27, the J call TRBJ1-1; 9 bases line up with TRBD1. This CDR3 is 14 amino acids long. J lost 1 base, V lost 5 bases, and 2 bases had no gene match. Germline V lookup: CDR1 MNHEY, CDR2 SMNVEV (reference sequence). CDR3 DNA sequence: TGTGCCAGCAGTATGGACAGGGGGAACACTGAAGCTTTCTTT. Translated, it gives CASSMDRGNTEAFF.

V gene TRBV27 combines with J gene TRBJ2-1, with 10 nucleotides matching TRBD2. With 3 bases clipped from V and 4 bases from J, the junction kept 9 bases outside the gene matches. CDR1 MNHEY and CDR2 SMNVEV come from the germline V gene (reference sequence). This CDR3 comprises 17 residues. The DNA of the CDR3 is TGTGCCAGCAGTTTGGAGGGTAGCGGGAGGCTATACAATGAGCAGTTCTTC. Translated: CASSLEGSGRLYNEQFF.

The rearrangement links TRBV19 to TRBJ1-1; unclear D gene. The CDR3 loop spans 11 amino acids. Trimming took off 8 bases at V and 1 base at J, with 5 bases between the two ends. Germline CDR1 is LNHDA and CDR2 is SQIVND (reference sequence). In DNA, the CDR3 is TGTGCCAGTCTGGGGAACACTGAAGCTTTCTTT. Encoded protein: CASLGNTEAFF.

The rearrangement uses TRBV11-2 and TRBJ2-5; D is possibly TRBD1 (5 bases). The CDR3 is 14 amino acids. The germline V gene has CDR1 SGHAT and CDR2 FQNNGV. Between the trimmed V and J ends, which lost 4 bases and 1 base, there was a span of 10 bases. The CDR3 coding sequence is TGTGCCAGCAGCTCCCGGACACGCCAAGAGACCCAGTACTTC. This sequence encodes CASSSRTRQETQYF.

The rearrangement joins TRBV5-1 to TRBJ2-2, with D maybe TRBD2 (5 bases). V was clipped by 4 bases and J by 0 bases, with 10 bases between them. The CDR3 consists of 15 residues. The germline V gene encodes CDR1 SGHRS and CDR2 YFSETQ. The DNA for the CDR3 is TGCGCCAGCAGCGTGGACGGGACGAACACCGGGGAGCTGTTTTTT. It specifies CASSVDGTNTGELFF.

The rearrangement joins TRBV7-9 to TRBJ2-3, with 7 bases identical to TRBD2. V lost 3 bases and J lost 6; bases outside the gene matches: 9. Germline CDR1 reads SEHNR; CDR2 reads FQNEAQ (reference sequence). CDR3 size: 15 residues. CDR3 region: CASSFGGGSLDTQYF. The CDR3 coding sequence is TGTGCCAGCAGCTTCGGTGGCGGGAGTTTGGATACGCAGTATTTT.

This chain connects TRBV6-5 to TRBJ2-2; maybe TRBD1 (6 bases). This CDR3 is 15 amino acids long. The V and J ends lost 10 bases and 4 bases respectively, with 19 bases between them. Per the germline V gene, CDR1 is MNHEY and CDR2 is SVGAGI. This CDR3 is CATTPDRRPTGELFF. CDR3 bases: TGTGCCACCACGCCGGACAGACGACCCACCGGGGAGCTGTTTTTT.

This clone was detected a few times. The genes are TRBV20-1 and TRBJ2-3; 7 bases are a match to TRBD2. Germline V gene sequence: CDR1 DFQATT, CDR2 SNEGSKA (reference sequence). This CDR3 comprises 11 residues. Trimming cost V 8 bases and J 8 bases; bases outside gene matches: 7. CDR3 nucleotide sequence: TGCAGTTCGTCCCGCGGGGGTACGCAGTATTTT. Translation: CSSSRGGTQYF.

By share, this clone counts as medium-sized (0.01 to 0.1%). V and J are TRBV14 and TRBJ1-2, with TRBD1 identical over 12 bases. The V gene's germline CDR1 is SGHDN and CDR2 FVKESK. This CDR3 is 13 amino acids long. V shed 4 bases and J 11 bases; nucleotides not matched to a gene: 5. In DNA form, the CDR3 reads TGTGCCAGCAGCCGAGGGACAGGGGGCGGGTACACCTTC. This codes for CASSRGTGGGYTF.